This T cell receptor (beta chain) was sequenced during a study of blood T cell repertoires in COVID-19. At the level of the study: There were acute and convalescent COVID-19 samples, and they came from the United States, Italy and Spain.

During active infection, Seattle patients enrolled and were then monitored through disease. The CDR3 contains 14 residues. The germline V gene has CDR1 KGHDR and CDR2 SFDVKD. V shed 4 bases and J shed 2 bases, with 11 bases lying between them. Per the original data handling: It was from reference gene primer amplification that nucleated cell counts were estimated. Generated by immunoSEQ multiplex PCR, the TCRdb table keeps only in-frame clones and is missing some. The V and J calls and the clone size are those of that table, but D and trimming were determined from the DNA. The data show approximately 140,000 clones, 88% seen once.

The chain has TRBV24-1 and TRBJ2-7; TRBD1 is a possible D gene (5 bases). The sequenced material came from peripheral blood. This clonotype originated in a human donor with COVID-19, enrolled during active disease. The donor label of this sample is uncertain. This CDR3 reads CATSDPDTAYEQYF. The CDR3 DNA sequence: TGTGCCACCAGTGACCCGGACACCGCCTACGAGCAGTACTTC.